Each of the 32 T cell receptor beta chains below was sequenced from the same sample in a study of T cell responses to AZD1222 COVID-19 vaccine. This table comes from immunoSEQ multiplex PCR, and its TCRdb copy is limited to in-frame clones, with some not included. The table lists roughly 40,000 clones, around 88% of them singletons, with roughly 25% in the top ten. The sample in question was peripheral blood, obtained 28 days after the second AZD1222 dose. Every receptor here comes from an adult who received the AZD1222 COVID-19 vaccine.

The J gene is TRBJ1-5, the V gene TRBV7-9; D uncertain. Trimming cost V 5 bases and J 4 bases, with 6 bases left between them. CDR3 size: 12 residues. The germline V gene has CDR1 SEHNR and CDR2 FQNEAQ (reference sequence). CDR3 nucleotides: TGTGCCAGCAGCCTATTAAATCAGCCCCAGCATTTT. Translation: CASSLLNQPQHF.

V and J are TRBV4-1 and TRBJ2-7; D gene unclear. Germline assignment: CDR1 MGHRA and CDR2 YSYEKL. The length of the CDR3 is 15 residues. Trimming took off 0 bases at V and 2 bases at J, with 11 bases between the two ends. CDR3 region: CASSQDPDVAYEQYF. For the CDR3, the DNA is TGCGCCAGCAGCCAAGATCCGGACGTAGCCTACGAGCAGTACTTC.

This clone was seen a handful of times. The chain employs TRBV3-1 (or the pseudogene TRBV3-2) and TRBJ1-2; no reliable D call. The CDR3 sequence is 15 residues long. V was trimmed by 1 base and J by 0 bases, leaving 9 bases between them. Germline V gene lookup returns CDR1 LGHDT and CDR2 YNNKEL (reference sequence). The CDR3 is CASSQGNGPNYGYTF. In DNA form, the CDR3 reads TGTGCCAGCAGCCAAGGCAACGGGCCTAACTATGGCTACACCTTC.

J is TRBJ2-7 and V is TRBV19; 10 bases are shared with TRBD2. CDR3 length equals 14 residues. The V segment lost 1 base and the J segment 5 bases; nucleotides outside the gene matches: 2. CDR1 is LNHDA and CDR2 is SQIVND in the germline V gene (reference sequence). CDR3 nucleotides: TGTGCCAGTAGTATAGTAGCGGGAGGTCACGAGCAGTACTTC. It codes for CASSIVAGGHEQYF.

V usage is TRBV3-1 (or the pseudogene TRBV3-2) and J usage is TRBJ2-1; 7 bases match TRBD2. J gave up 4 bases and V 0 bases, and 6 bases lay outside the gene matches. The CDR3 totals 16 residues. Looked up from germline, CDR1 is LGHDT and CDR2 is YNNKEL (reference sequence). In nucleotides, the CDR3 is TGTGCCAGCAGCCAAGAACTAGCGTCCCCATACAATGAGCAGTTCTTC. It is translated as CASSQELASPYNEQFF.

The chain carries TRBV5-4 and TRBJ2-7, with TRBD1 identical over 8 bases. The germline CDR1 and CDR2 sequences are SGHNT and YYREEE (reference sequence). Trimming took 4 bases from V and 3 from J; bases not matched to a gene: 6. CDR3 size: 14 residues. CDR3 loop: CASSAWGQDYEQYF. The DNA for the CDR3 is TGTGCCAGCAGCGCGTGGGGACAGGACTACGAGCAGTACTTC.

This clone was observed once. The V gene is TRBV7-2, the J gene TRBJ2-2; D is possibly TRBD1 or TRBD2 (5 bases each). The germline V and J ends were trimmed by 5 bases and 7 bases, with 17 bases remaining between them. The CDR3 has 15 amino acids. In germline, CDR1 is SGHTA, CDR2 FQGNSA. CDR3 sequence reads: CASSPSGRVGGELFF. In DNA, the CDR3 is TGTGCCAGCAGCCCTTCGGGGCGGGTCGGCGGGGAGCTGTTTTTT.

The gene calls are TRBV6-2 or TRBV6-3 and TRBJ1-2, with D unclear. CDR3 length: 11 residues. Trimming stripped 5 bases from V and 1 base from J, with 2 bases between. Germline CDR1 MNHEY, CDR2 SVGEGT. CDR3 protein: CASSVNYGYTF. The CDR3 DNA sequence: TGTGCCAGCAGTGTTAACTATGGCTACACCTTC.

This clone is a singleton in its sample. V is TRBV12-5 and J is TRBJ2-1, with 7 bases aligning to TRBD2. The CDR3 has 16 amino acids. In germline, CDR1 is LGHNT, CDR2 FRNRAP. The trim removed 1 base at V and 8 bases at J, leaving 11 bases unmatched. This CDR3 is CASGLATSREAHEQFF. DNA for the CDR3: TGTGCTAGTGGTTTGGCAACTAGTCGGGAGGCACATGAGCAGTTCTTC. The whole variable domain, filled in from reference TRBV12-5 and TRBJ2-1, reads DARVTQTPRHKVTEMGQEVTMRCQPILGHNTVFWYRQTMMQGLELLAYFRNRAPLDDSGMPKDRFSAEMPDATLATLKIQPSEPRDSAVYFCASGLATSREAHEQFFGPGTRLTVL.

The chain combines TRBV7-9 with TRBJ1-5; the D is unclear. Trimming shortened V by 6 bases and J by 4 bases, and 16 bases separated the two germline ends. This CDR3 is built from 15 residues. CDR1 is SEHNR and CDR2 is FQNEAQ in the germline V gene (reference sequence). CDR3 amino acids: CASSSDTKINQPQHF. The CDR3 DNA is TGTGCCAGCAGTTCCGACACGAAGATTAATCAGCCCCAGCATTTT.

V is TRBV3-1 (or the pseudogene TRBV3-2) and J is TRBJ2-3; 8 bases are shared with TRBD2. CDR1 and CDR2 (germline): LGHDT, YNNKEL (reference sequence). This CDR3 has 15 amino acids. V trimming: 6 bases; J trimming: 6 bases; junction bases outside the gene matches: 11. The DNA of the CDR3 is TGTGCCAGCAGTTTAAGCGGGAGTCCGAGGGATACGCAGTATTTT. Translation gives CASSLSGSPRDTQYF.

The V and J genes are TRBV5-1 and TRBJ2-5, with D possibly being TRBD1 (5 bases). Germline CDR1 reads SGHRS; CDR2 reads YFSETQ. V lost 3 bases, J lost 5 bases, and 8 bases lay in between. The length of the CDR3 is 12 residues. The CDR3 loop is CASSWGDETQYF. For the CDR3, the DNA is TGCGCCAGCAGCTGGGGCGACGAGACCCAGTACTTC.

This chain links TRBV7-8 with TRBJ2-3, with D possibly being TRBD1 (6 bases). The CDR3 sequence is 17 residues long. Germline-derived CDR1 and CDR2 are SGHVS and FQNEAQ. The V end was cut by 5 bases, the J end by 4 bases, with 22 bases between. The CDR3 is CASSPRRRQGLADTQYF. CDR3 nucleotide sequence: TGTGCCAGCAGCCCGAGGAGGCGGCAGGGGTTGGCAGATACGCAGTATTTT. The whole variable domain, remainder taken from reference TRBV7-8 and TRBJ2-3, is GAGVSQSPRYKVAKRGQDVALRCDPISGHVSLFWYQQALGQGPEFLTYFQNEAQLDKSGLPSDRFFAERPEGSVSTLKIQRTQQEDSAVYLCASSPRRRQGLADTQYFGPGTRLTVL.

V is TRBV3-1 (or the pseudogene TRBV3-2) and J is TRBJ1-4, with no clear D. Germline values: CDR1 LGHDT, CDR2 YNNKEL (reference sequence). Trimming took 2 bases from V and 2 from J, leaving 15 bases between them. This CDR3 is built from 17 residues. This CDR3 reads CASSQRASSGTNEKLFF. CDR3 bases: TGTGCCAGCAGCCAAAGGGCCTCCTCTGGGACTAATGAAAAACTGTTTTTT.

This chain links TRBV5-1 with TRBJ2-2; D ambiguous. The germline V and J ends were trimmed by 5 bases and 0 bases, with 8 bases remaining between them. This CDR3 comprises 14 residues. Germline CDR1 reads SGHRS; CDR2 reads YFSETQ. CDR3 DNA: TGCGCCAGCAGGGCCCCTCCGAACACCGGGGAGCTGTTTTTT. Amino acids: CASRAPPNTGELFF.

This clone has a handful of counts. The V and J genes are TRBV7-9 and TRBJ2-6, with D perhaps TRBD1 (5 bases). V shed 3 bases and J shed 10 bases, with 13 bases lying between them. Germline CDR1 is SEHNR and CDR2 is FQNEAQ (reference sequence). This CDR3 region has 14 residues. The CDR3 protein is CASSLLTGLNVLTF. DNA for the CDR3: TGTGCCAGCAGCTTGTTAACAGGCCTTAACGTCCTGACTTTC.

The V call is TRBV7-2, the J call TRBJ2-7; 9 nucleotides line up with TRBD1. This CDR3 has 15 amino acids. Germline-derived CDR1 and CDR2 are SGHTA and FQGNSA. Unmatched junction bases numbered 5, after V lost 2 bases and J lost 3 bases. CDR3 DNA sequence: TGTGCCAGCAGCTTAAATGGACAGGGGTACTACGAGCAGTACTTC. This translates into CASSLNGQGYYEQYF.

The rearrangement uses TRBV11-2 and TRBJ2-3; D remains ambiguous. CDR3 size: 13 residues. The germline CDR1 and CDR2 sequences are SGHAT and FQNNGV. V lost 3 bases, J lost 3 bases, and 7 bases lay in between. The CDR3 protein is CASSFYSTDTQYF. Written as DNA, the CDR3 is TGTGCCAGCAGCTTTTACTCGACAGATACGCAGTATTTT.

The DNA for the CDR3 is TGTGCCAGCAGTTGGGGGGGTCAGCCCCAGCATTTT. It yields the protein CASSWGGQPQHF. The V gene is TRBV12-3 or TRBV12-4, the J gene TRBJ1-5, with TRBD1 as a possible D gene (5 bases). The V and J ends lost 4 bases and 6 bases respectively, with 7 bases between them. The CDR3 extends over 12 amino acids.

This clone was detected only once. This chain uses TRBV15 with TRBJ2-5, with 8 bases aligning to TRBD2. The ends lost 0 bases at V and 4 bases at J; junction bases unmatched: 4. Germline V CDR1 and CDR2: LNHNV, YYDKDF (reference sequence). This CDR3 comprises 15 residues. The CDR3 nucleotides are TGTGCCACCAGCAGAGACCCGGGGGGGCGAGAGACCCAGTACTTC. Encoded protein: CATSRDPGGRETQYF.

The gene calls are TRBV5-1 and TRBJ1-1; no clear D gene. Germline V gives CDR1 SGHRS, CDR2 YFSETQ. The length of the CDR3 is 11 residues. V was shortened by 0 bases and J by 6 bases, with 3 bases between the two germline ends. CDR3 in amino acids: CASSLGSEAFF. For the CDR3, the DNA is TGCGCCAGCAGCTTGGGATCTGAAGCTTTCTTT.

A word on this clone: Other DNA sequences in this sample translate to the same CDR3. The chain employs TRBV20-1 and TRBJ1-3; 7 bases map to TRBD1. Trimming took 3 bases from V and 4 from J; bases not matched to a gene: 3. CDR1 DFQATT and CDR2 SNEGSKA come from the germline V gene (reference sequence). The CDR3 runs 13 residues. CDR3 protein: CSASRDSGNTIYF. The DNA of the CDR3 is TGCAGTGCTAGTAGGGACAGCGGAAACACCATATATTTT.

This chain joins TRBV18 and TRBJ2-7, with D tentatively TRBD2 (5 bases). CDR1 is KGHSH, CDR2 LQKENI, per germline. CDR3 length equals 13 residues. Trimming stripped 3 bases from V and 7 bases from J, with 13 bases between. CDR3 amino acids: CASSPPHGGEQYF. DNA of the CDR3: TGTGCCAGCTCACCGCCCCATGGCGGGGAGCAGTACTTC. Full variable domain (rest looked up from reference TRBV18 and TRBJ2-7): NAGVMQNPRHLVRRRGQEARLRCSPMKGHSHVYWYRQLPEEGLKFMVYLQKENIIDESGMPKERFSAEFPKEGPSILRIQQVVRGDSAAYFCASSPPHGGEQYFGPGTRLTVT.

The chain joins TRBV3-1 (or the pseudogene TRBV3-2) to TRBJ2-1; 11 positions agree with TRBD2. There are 15 residues in the CDR3. The germline V gene has CDR1 LGHDT and CDR2 YNNKEL (reference sequence). The V gene end was trimmed by 1 base and the J gene end by 6 bases; junction bases not matched to a gene: 2. CDR3 in DNA: TGTGCCAGCAGCCAAGGGGGACTAGCGGTCAATGAGCAGTTCTTC. Translated: CASSQGGLAVNEQFF.

The chain joins TRBV7-9 to TRBJ2-2; 12 bases are shared with TRBD2. This CDR3 has 19 residues. Looked up from germline, CDR1 is SEHNR and CDR2 is FQNEAQ (reference sequence). J lost 0 bases, V lost 3 bases, and 8 bases had no gene match. CDR3 DNA sequence: TGTGCCAGCAGCTTCTCCCTTGGACTAGCGGGATCGAACACCGGGGAGCTGTTTTTT. Translated: CASSFSLGLAGSNTGELFF.

The J gene is TRBJ1-6, the V gene TRBV30; D is ambiguous. V was clipped by 0 bases and J by 7 bases, with 13 bases between them. Germline loops: CDR1 GTSNPN, CDR2 SVGIG (reference sequence). The CDR3 spans 15 residues. The CDR3 sequence is CAWSVPGPGNSPLHF. The CDR3 DNA is TGTGCCTGGAGTGTACCCGGGCCGGGGAATTCACCCCTCCACTTT.

The chain joins TRBV5-1 to TRBJ2-7; D remains unclear. The CDR3 covers 15 residues. Germline V gene sequence: CDR1 SGHRS, CDR2 YFSETQ. Trimming cost V 0 bases and J 5 bases, with 15 bases left between them. The CDR3 is CASSLAGQPSDEQYF. The CDR3 coding sequence is TGCGCCAGCAGCTTGGCCGGGCAGCCGAGCGACGAGCAGTACTTC.

The rearrangement uses TRBV5-1 and TRBJ2-4; no clear D. CDR3 length: 12 amino acids. V lost 1 base to trimming and J lost 7 bases, with 6 bases between them. CDR1 is SGHRS and CDR2 is YFSETQ in the germline V gene. CDR3 coding DNA: TGCGCCAGCAGCTTGCAGGAGAACATTCAGTACTTC. This encodes CASSLQENIQYF.

The J gene is TRBJ2-1, the V gene TRBV5-1, with a weak D call TRBD1 (5 bases). CDR3 size: 14 residues. The V end was cut by 4 bases, the J end by 2 bases, with 10 bases between. Germline lookup yields CDR1 SGHRS and CDR2 YFSETQ. CDR3 coding DNA: TGCGCCAGCAGCGGCGACAGAACCTACAATGAGCAGTTCTTC. Translated: CASSGDRTYNEQFF.

The J gene is TRBJ1-1, the V gene TRBV5-1, with 8 bases that match TRBD1. Germline V gene data show CDR1 as SGHRS and CDR2 as YFSETQ. J gave up 2 bases and V 7 bases, and 7 bases lay outside the gene matches. CDR3 length: 14 residues. The CDR3 bases are TGCGCCAGCCAGACAGGGGACCACAACACTGAAGCTTTCTTT. Translation gives CASQTGDHNTEAFF.

The J gene is TRBJ1-4, the V gene TRBV5-5, with TRBD1 as a possible D gene (5 bases). The CDR3 has 16 amino acids. Deletions cut 0 bases from V and 3 bases from J, with 12 bases between. CDR1 and CDR2 from the germline V gene are SGHKS and YYEKEE (reference sequence). The CDR3 nucleotides are TGTGCCAGCAGCTTGGCCCCGGGGGTCTCTAATGAAAAACTGTTTTTT. Residues: CASSLAPGVSNEKLFF. The entire variable domain, with the rest obtained from reference TRBV5-5 and TRBJ1-4, is as follows: DAGVTQSPTHLIKTRGQQVTLRCSPISGHKSVSWYQQVLGQGPQFIFQYYEKEERGRGNFPDRFSARQFPNYSSELNVNALLLGDSALYLCASSLAPGVSNEKLFFGSGTQLSVL.

The chain uses TRBV25-1 and TRBJ1-4; a possible D gene is TRBD1 (6 bases). The CDR3 runs 15 residues. V dropped 7 bases and J dropped 3 bases, with 15 bases sitting between them. CDR1 is MGHDK and CDR2 is SYGVNS in the germline V gene. The CDR3: CASKPQGRPNEKLFF. In DNA form, the CDR3 reads TGTGCCAGCAAACCACAGGGAAGGCCTAATGAAAAACTGTTTTTT. The variable domain in full, completed from reference TRBV25-1 and TRBJ1-4, reads EADIYQTPRYLVIGTGKKITLECSQTMGHDKMYWYQQDPGMELHLIHYSYGVNSTEKGDLSSESTVSRIRTEHFPLTLESARPSHTSQYLCASKPQGRPNEKLFFGSGTQLSVL.